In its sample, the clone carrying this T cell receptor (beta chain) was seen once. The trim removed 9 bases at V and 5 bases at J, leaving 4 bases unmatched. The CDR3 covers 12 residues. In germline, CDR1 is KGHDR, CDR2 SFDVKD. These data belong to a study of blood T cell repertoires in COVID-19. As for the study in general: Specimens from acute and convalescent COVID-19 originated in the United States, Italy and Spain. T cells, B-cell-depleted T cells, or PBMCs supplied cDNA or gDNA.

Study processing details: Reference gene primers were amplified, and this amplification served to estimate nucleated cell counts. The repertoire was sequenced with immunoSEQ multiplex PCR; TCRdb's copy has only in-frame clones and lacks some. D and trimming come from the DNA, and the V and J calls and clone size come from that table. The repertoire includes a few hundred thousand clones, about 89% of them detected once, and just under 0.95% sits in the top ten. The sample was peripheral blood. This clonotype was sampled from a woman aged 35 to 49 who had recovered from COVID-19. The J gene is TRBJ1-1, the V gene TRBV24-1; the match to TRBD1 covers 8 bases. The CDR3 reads CATGQGGTEAFF. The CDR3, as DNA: TGTGCCACCGGACAGGGAGGTACTGAAGCTTTCTTT.